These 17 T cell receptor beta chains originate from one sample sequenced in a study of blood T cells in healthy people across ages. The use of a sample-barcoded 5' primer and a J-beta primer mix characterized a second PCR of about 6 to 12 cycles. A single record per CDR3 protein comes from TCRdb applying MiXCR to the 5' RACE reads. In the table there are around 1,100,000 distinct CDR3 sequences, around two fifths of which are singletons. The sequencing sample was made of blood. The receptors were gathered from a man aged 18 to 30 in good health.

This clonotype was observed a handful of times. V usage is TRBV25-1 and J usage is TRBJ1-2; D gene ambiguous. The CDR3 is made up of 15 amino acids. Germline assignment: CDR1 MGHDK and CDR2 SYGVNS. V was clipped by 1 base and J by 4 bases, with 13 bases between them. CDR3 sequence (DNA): TGTGCCAGCAGTGAATTGAGCCCACAGCCCTATGGCTACACCTTC. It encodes CASSELSPQPYGYTF.

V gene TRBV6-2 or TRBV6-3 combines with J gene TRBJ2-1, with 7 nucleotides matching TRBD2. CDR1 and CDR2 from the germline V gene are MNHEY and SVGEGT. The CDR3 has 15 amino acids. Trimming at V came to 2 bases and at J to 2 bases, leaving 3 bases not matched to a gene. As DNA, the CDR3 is TGTGCCAGCAGTTACCCCGGACTAGCCTACAATGAGCAGTTCTTC. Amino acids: CASSYPGLAYNEQFF.

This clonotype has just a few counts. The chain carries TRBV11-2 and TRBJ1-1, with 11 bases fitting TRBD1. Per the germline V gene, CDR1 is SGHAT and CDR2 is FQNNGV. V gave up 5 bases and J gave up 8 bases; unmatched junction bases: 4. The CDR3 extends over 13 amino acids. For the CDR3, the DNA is TGTGCCAGCAGCGCCGGGACAGGGGGGGAAGCTTTCTTT. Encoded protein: CASSAGTGGEAFF.

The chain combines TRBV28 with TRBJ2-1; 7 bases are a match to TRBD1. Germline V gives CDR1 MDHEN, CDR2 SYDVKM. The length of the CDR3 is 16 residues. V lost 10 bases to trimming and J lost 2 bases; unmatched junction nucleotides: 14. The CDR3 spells CAIRTGGPTTYNEQFF. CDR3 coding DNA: TGTGCCATCAGGACAGGCGGCCCCACTACCTACAATGAGCAGTTCTTC.

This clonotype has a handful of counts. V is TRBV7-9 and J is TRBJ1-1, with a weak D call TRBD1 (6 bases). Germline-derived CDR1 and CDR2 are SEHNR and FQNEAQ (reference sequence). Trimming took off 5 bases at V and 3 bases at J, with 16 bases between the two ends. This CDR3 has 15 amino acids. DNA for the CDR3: TGTGCCAGCAGCGCATTGTTCAGGGGACACACTGAAGCTTTCTTT. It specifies CASSALFRGHTEAFF.

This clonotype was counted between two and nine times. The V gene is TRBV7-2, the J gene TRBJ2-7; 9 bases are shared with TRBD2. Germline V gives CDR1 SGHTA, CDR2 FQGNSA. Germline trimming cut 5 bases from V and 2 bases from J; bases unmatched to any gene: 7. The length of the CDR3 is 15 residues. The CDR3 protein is CASSVEASGAYEQYF. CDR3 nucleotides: TGTGCCAGCAGCGTAGAGGCTAGCGGGGCCTACGAGCAGTACTTC.

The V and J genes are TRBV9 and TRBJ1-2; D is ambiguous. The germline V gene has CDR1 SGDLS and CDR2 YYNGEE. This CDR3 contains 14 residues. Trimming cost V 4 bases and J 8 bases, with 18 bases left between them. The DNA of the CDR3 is TGTGCCAGCAGCTCTTCCAGGTCTGTGAGCGGCTACACCTTC. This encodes CASSSSRSVSGYTF.

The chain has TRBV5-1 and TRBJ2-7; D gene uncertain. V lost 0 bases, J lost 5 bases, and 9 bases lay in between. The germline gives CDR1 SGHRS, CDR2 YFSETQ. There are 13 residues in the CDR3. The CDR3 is CASSLALGNEQYF. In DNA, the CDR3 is TGCGCCAGCAGCTTGGCTCTCGGCAACGAGCAGTACTTC.

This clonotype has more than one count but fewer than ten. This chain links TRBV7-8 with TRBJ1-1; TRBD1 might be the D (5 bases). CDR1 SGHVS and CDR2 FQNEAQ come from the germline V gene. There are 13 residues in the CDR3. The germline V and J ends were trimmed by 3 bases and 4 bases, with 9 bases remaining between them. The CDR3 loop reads CASSFKRGTEAFF. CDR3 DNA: TGTGCCAGCAGCTTTAAGAGGGGCACTGAAGCTTTCTTT.

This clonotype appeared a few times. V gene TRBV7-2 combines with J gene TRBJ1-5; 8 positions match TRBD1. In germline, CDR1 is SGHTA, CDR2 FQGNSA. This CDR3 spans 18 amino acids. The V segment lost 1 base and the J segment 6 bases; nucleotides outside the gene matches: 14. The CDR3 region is CASSLEFARGRRGQPQHF. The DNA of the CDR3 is TGTGCCAGCAGCTTAGAGTTTGCCAGGGGGCGCAGAGGTCAGCCCCAGCATTTT.

The CDR3 nucleotides are TGTGCCACCCAATGGGGGGCGGCCACCGGGGAGCTGTTTTTT. Translated: CATQWGAATGELFF. The J gene is TRBJ2-2, the V gene TRBV25-1; either TRBD1 or TRBD2 may fit D (6 bases each). The CDR3 is 14 residues long. Trimming took 10 bases from V and 4 from J, leaving 16 bases between them. The germline V gene has CDR1 MGHDK and CDR2 SYGVNS.

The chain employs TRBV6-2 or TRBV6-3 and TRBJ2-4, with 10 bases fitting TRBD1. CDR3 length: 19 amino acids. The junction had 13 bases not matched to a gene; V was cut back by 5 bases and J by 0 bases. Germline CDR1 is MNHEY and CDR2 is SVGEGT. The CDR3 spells CASSAGTGAFPLAKNIQYF. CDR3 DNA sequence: TGTGCCAGCAGTGCCGGGACAGGGGCCTTCCCACTAGCCAAAAACATTCAGTACTTC.

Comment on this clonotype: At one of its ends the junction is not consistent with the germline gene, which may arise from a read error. The CDR3 sequence is CSADRGSYDYTF. The DNA for the CDR3 is TGCAGTGCCGACAGGGGCAGCTATGACTACACCTTC. The V call is TRBV20-1, the J call TRBJ1-2, with 8 bases identical to TRBD1. In germline, CDR1 is DFQATT, CDR2 SNEGSKA (reference sequence). This CDR3 has 12 residues.

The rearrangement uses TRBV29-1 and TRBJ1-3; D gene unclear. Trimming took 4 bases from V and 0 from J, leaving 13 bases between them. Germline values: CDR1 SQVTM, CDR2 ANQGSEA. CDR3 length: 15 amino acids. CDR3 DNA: TGCAGCGTTGCATCTCAGCCTAGCTCTGGAAACACCATATATTTT. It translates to CSVASQPSSGNTIYF.

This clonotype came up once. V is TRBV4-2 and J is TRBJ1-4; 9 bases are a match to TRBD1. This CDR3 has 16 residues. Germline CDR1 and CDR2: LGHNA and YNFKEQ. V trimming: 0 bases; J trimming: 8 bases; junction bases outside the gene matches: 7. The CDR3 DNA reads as TGTGCCAGCAGCCAAGAGCTGGCCGGGACAGGGGAAAAACTGTTTTTT. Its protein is CASSQELAGTGEKLFF.

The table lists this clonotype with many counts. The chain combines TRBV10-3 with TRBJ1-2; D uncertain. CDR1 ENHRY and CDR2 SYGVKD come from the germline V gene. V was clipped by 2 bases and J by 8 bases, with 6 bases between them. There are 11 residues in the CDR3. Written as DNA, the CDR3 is TGTGCCATCAGTGAGGGGCTGGGCTACACCTTC. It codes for CAISEGLGYTF.

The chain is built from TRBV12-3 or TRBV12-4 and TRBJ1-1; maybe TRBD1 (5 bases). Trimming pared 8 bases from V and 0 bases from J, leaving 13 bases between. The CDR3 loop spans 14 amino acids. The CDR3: CASQGAFVNTEAFF. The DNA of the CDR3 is TGTGCCAGCCAAGGGGCTTTCGTGAACACTGAAGCTTTCTTT.